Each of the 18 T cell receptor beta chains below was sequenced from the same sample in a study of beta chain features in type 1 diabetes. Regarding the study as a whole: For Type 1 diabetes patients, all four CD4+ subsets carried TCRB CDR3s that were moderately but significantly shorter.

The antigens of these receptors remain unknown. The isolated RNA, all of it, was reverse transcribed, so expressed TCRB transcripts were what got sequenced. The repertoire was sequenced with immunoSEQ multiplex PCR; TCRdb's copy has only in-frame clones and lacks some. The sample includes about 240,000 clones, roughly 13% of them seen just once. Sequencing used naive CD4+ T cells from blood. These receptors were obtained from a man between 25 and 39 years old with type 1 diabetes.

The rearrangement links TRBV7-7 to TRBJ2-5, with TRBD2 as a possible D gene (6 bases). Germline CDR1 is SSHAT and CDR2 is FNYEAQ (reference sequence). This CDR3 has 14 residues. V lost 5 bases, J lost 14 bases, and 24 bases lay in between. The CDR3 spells CASSPGTAVGSPYF. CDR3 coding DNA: TGTGCCAGCAGCCCCGGGACTGCCGTGGGGAGTCCATACTTC.

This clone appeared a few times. The CDR3 is CASSGGTPGGEQYF. In nucleotides, the CDR3 is TGCGCCAGCAGCGGCGGGACTCCCGGGGGCGAGCAGTACTTC. The chain employs TRBV5-1 and TRBJ2-7, with D possibly being TRBD2 (6 bases). The germline CDR1 and CDR2 sequences are SGHRS and YFSETQ. This CDR3 region has 14 residues. Trimming left V 4 bases short and J 6 bases short, with 17 bases between.

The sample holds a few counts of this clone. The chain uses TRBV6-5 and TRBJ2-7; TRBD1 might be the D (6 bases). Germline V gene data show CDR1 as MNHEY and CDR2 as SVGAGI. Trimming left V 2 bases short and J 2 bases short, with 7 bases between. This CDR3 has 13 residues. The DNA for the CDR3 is TGTGCCAGCAGTTACAGGGGGACCTACGAGCAGTACTTC. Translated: CASSYRGTYEQYF.

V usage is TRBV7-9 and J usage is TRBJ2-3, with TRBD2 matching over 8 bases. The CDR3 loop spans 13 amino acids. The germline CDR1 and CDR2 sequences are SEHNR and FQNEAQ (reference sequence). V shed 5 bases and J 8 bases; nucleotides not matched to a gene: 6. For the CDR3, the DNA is TGTGCCAGCAGCCGGGGGGGGCAAACTACGCAGTATTTT. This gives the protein CASSRGGQTTQYF.

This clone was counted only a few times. DNA for the CDR3: TGTGCCAGCAGCTTAGACGTAAAGCCCGGGGACATTCAGTACTTC. It is translated as CASSLDVKPGDIQYF. V is TRBV7-2 and J is TRBJ2-4, with TRBD2 as a possible D gene (5 bases). The ends were cut back, 1 base at V and 8 bases at J, with 15 bases in the middle. Germline V lookup: CDR1 SGHTA, CDR2 FQGNSA. CDR3 length equals 15 residues.

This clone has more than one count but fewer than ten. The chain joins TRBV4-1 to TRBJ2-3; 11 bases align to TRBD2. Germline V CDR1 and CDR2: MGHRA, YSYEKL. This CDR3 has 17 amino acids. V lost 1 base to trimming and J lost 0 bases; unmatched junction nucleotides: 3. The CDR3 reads CASSQGLAGISTDTQYF. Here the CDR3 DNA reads TGCGCCAGCAGCCAAGGACTAGCGGGAATCAGCACAGATACGCAGTATTTT.

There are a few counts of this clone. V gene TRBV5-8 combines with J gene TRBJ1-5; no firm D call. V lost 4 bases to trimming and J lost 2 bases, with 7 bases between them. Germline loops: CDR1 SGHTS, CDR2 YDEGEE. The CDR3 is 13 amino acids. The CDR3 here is CASSRGGNQPQHF. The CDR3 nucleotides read TGTGCCAGCAGCCGCGGGGGCAATCAGCCCCAGCATTTT.

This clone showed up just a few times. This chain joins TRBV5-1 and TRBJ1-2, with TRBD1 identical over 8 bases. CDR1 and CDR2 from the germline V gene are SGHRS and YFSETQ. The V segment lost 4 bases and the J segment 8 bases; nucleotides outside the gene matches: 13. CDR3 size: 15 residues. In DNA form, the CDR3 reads TGCGCCAGCAGCGGAGACAGGGGTCCCCATGGCGGCTACACCTTC. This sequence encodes CASSGDRGPHGGYTF.

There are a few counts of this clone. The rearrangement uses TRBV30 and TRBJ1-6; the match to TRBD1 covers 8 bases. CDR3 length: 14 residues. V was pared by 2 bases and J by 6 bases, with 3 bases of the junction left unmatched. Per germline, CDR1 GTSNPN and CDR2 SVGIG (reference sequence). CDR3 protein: CAWSQGAGNSPLHF. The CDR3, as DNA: TGTGCCTGGAGTCAGGGGGCGGGTAATTCACCCCTCCACTTT.

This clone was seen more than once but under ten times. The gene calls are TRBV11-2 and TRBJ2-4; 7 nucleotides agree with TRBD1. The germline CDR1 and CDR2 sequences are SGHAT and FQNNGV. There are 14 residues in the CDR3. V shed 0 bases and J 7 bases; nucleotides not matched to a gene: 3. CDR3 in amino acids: CASSLDGQANIQYF. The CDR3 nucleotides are TGTGCCAGCAGCTTAGATGGACAGGCTAACATTCAGTACTTC.

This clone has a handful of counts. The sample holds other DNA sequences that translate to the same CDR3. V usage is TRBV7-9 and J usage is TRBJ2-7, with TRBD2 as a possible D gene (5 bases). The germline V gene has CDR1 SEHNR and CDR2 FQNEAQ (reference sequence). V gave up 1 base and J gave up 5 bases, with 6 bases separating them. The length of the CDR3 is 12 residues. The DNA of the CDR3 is TGTGCCAGCAGCTTAGTCGGGGACGAGCAGTACTTC. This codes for CASSLVGDEQYF.

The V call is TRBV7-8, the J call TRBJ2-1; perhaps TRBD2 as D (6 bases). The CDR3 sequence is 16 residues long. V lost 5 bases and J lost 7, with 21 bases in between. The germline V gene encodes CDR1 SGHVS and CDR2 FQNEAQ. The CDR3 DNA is TGTGCCAGCAGCCCCAGTCCGCCAGGGAGGCAAAATGAGCAGTTCTTC. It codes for CASSPSPPGRQNEQFF.

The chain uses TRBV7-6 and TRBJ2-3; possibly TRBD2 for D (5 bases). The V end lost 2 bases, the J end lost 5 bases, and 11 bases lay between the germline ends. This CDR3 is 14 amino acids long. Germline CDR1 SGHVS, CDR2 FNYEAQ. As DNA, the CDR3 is TGTGCCAGCAGCTTAAATAGCGTGGGAGATACGCAGTATTTT. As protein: CASSLNSVGDTQYF.

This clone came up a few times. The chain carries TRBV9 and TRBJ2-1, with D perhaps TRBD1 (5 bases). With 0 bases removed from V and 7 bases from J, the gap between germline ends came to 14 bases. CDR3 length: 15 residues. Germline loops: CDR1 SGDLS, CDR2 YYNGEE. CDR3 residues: CASSVAPQGWNEQFF. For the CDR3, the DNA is TGTGCCAGCAGCGTAGCCCCCCAGGGTTGGAATGAGCAGTTCTTC.

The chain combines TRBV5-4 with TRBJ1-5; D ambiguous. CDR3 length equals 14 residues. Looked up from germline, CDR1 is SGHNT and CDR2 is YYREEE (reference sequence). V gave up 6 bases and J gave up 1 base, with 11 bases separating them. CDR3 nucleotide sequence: TGTGCCAGCACCCTCGACGGGAGCAATCAGCCCCAGCATTTT. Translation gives CASTLDGSNQPQHF.

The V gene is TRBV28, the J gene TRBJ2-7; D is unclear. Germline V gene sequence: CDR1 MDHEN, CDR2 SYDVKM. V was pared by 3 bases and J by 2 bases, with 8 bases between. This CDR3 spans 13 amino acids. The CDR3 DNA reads TGTGCCAGCAGTTTCACACAGACCTACGAGCAGTACTTC. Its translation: CASSFTQTYEQYF.

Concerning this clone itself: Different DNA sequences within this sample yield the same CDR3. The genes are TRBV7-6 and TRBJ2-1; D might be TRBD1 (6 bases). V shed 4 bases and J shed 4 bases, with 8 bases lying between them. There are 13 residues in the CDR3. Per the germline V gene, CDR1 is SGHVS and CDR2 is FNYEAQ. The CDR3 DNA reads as TGTGCCAGCAGCTCAGGGGTATACAATGAGCAGTTCTTC. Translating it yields CASSSGVYNEQFF. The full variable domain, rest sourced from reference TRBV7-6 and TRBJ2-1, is GAGVSQSPRYKVTKRGQDVALRCDPISGHVSLYWYRQALGQGPEFLTYFNYEAQQDKSGLPNDRFSAERPEGSISTLTIQRTEQRDSAMYRCASSSGVYNEQFFGPGTRLTVL.

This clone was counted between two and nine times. DNA for the CDR3: TGTGCCAGCACCTCAGACGGGATGAACACTGAAGCTTTCTTT. It specifies CASTSDGMNTEAFF. The chain uses TRBV7-9 and TRBJ1-1; no definite D call. Per the germline V gene, CDR1 is SEHNR and CDR2 is FQNEAQ (reference sequence). This CDR3 comprises 14 residues. V lost 7 bases to trimming and J lost 0 bases, with 12 bases between them.